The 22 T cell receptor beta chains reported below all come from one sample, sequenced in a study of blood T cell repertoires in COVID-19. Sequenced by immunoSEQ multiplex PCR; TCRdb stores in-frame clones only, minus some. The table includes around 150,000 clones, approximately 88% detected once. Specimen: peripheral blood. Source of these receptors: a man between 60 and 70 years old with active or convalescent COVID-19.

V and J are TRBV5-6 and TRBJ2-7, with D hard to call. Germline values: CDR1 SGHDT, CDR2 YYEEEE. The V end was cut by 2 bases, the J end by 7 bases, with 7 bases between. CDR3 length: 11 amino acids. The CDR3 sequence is CASSFRREQYF. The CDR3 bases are TGTGCCAGCAGCTTCCGCAGGGAGCAGTACTTC.

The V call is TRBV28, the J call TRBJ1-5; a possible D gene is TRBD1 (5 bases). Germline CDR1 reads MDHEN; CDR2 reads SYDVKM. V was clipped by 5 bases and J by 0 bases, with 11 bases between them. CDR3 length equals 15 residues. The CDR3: CASSGYRNSNQPQHF. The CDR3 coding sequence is TGTGCCAGCAGTGGGTACAGGAATAGCAATCAGCCCCAGCATTTT.

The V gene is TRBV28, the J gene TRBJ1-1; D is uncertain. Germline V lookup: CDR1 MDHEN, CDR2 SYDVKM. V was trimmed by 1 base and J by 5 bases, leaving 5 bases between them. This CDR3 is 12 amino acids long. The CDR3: CASSLSPTEAFF. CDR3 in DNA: TGTGCCAGCAGTTTATCCCCAACTGAAGCTTTCTTT. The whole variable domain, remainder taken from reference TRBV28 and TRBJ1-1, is DVKVTQSSRYLVKRTGEKVFLECVQDMDHENMFWYRQDPGLGLRLIYFSYDVKMKEKGDIPEGYSVSREKKERFSLILESASTNQTSMYLCASSLSPTEAFFGQGTRLTVV.

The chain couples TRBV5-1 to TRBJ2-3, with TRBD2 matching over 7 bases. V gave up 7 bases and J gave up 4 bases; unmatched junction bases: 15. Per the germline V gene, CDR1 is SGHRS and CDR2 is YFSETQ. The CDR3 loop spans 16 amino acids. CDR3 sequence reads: CASARRESLGADTQYF. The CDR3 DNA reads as TGCGCCAGCGCGCGGCGGGAGAGTCTTGGCGCAGATACGCAGTATTTT.

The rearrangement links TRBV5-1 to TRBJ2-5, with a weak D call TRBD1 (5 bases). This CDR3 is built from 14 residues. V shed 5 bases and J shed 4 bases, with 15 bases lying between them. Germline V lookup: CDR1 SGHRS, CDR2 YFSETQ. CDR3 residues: CASRSGIAVETQYF. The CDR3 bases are TGCGCCAGCAGGTCAGGGATTGCCGTAGAGACCCAGTACTTC.

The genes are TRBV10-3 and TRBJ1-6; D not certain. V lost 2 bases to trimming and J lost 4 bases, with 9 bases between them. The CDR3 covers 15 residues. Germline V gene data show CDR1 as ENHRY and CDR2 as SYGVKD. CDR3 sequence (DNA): TGTGCCATCAGTGAGAGTAACAAGTATAATTCACCCCTCCACTTT. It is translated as CAISESNKYNSPLHF.

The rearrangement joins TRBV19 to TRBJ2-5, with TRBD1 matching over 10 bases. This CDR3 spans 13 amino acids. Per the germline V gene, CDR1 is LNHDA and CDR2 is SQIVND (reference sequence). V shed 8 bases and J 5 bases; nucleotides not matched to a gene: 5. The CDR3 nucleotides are TGTGCCAGTGCGTGGGACAGGGGTGAGACCCAGTACTTC. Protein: CASAWDRGETQYF.

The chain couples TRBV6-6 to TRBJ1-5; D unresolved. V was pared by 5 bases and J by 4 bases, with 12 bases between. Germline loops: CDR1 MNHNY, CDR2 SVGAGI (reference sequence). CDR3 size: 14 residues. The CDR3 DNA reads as TGTGCCAGCAGTGACCGACGGAGGAATCAGCCCCAGCATTTT. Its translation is CASSDRRRNQPQHF.

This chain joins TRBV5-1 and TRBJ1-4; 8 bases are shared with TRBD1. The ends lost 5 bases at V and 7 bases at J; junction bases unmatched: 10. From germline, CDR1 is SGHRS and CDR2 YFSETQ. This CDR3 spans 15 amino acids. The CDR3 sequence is CASRLTGQGGEKLFF. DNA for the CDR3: TGCGCCAGCAGACTAACCGGACAGGGTGGTGAAAAACTGTTTTTT.

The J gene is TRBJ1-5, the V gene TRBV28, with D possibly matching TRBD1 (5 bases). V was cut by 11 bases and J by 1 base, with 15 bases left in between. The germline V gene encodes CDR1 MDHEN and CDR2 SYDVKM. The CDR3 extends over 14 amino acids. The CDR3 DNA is TGTGCCGCGGGGGAGTCTGGGAGCAATCAGCCCCAGCATTTT. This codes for CAAGESGSNQPQHF.

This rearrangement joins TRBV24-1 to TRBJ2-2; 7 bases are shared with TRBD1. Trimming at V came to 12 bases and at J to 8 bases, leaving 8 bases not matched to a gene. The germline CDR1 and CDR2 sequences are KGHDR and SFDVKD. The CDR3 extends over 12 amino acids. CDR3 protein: CAAGQVRGELFF. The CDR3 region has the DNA TGTGCCGCCGGACAGGTTCGAGGGGAGCTGTTTTTT.

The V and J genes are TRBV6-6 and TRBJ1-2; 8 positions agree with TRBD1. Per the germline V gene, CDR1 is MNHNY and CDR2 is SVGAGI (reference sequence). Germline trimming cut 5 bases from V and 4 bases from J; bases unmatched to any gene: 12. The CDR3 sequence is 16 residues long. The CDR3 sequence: CASSRRAGGESYGYTF. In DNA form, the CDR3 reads TGTGCCAGCAGTCGACGCGCAGGGGGCGAATCCTATGGCTACACCTTC.

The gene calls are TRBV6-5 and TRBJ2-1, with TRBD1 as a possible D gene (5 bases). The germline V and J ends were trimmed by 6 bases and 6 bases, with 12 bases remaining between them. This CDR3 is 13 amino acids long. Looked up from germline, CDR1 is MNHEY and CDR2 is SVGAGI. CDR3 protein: CASRPSGRNEQFF. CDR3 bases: TGTGCCAGCAGACCATCAGGGCGCAATGAGCAGTTCTTC.

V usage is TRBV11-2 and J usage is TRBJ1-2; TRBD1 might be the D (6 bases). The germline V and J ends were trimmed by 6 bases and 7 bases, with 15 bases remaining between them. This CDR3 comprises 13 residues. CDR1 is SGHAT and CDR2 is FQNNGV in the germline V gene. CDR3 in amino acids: CASRPTGGGGYTF. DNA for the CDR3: TGTGCCAGCAGGCCGACAGGTGGTGGTGGCTACACCTTC.

This CDR3 is CASSLVVGGNTGELFF. DNA of the CDR3: TGCGCCAGCAGCCTGGTAGTAGGCGGGAACACCGGGGAGCTGTTTTTT. The V gene is TRBV5-1, the J gene TRBJ2-2; D is uncertain. Germline CDR1 reads SGHRS; CDR2 reads YFSETQ. V dropped 4 bases and J dropped 1 base, with 14 bases sitting between them. This CDR3 comprises 16 residues.

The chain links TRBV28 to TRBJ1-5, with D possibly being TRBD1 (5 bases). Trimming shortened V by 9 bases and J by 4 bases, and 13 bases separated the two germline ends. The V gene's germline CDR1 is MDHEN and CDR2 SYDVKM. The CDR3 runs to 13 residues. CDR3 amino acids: CASGWGLNQPQHF. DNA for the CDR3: TGTGCCAGTGGATGGGGACTGAATCAGCCCCAGCATTTT.

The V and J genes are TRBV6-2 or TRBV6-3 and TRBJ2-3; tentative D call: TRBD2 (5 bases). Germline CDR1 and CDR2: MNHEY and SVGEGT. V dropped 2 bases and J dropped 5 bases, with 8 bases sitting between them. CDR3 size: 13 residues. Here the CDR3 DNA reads TGTGCCAGCAGTTACACTAGGTTAGATACGCAGTATTTT. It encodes CASSYTRLDTQYF.

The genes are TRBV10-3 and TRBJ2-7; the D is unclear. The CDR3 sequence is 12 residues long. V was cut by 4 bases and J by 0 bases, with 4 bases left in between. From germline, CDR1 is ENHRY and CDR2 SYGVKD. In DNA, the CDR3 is TGTGCCATCAGTGCTAGCTCCTACGAGCAGTACTTC. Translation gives CAISASSYEQYF.

CDR3 coding DNA: TGTGCCAGCAGCCACGCCGGGGTGTCGAACCACGAGCAGTACTTC. Translating gives CASSHAGVSNHEQYF. V is TRBV28 and J is TRBJ2-7; tentative D call: TRBD2 (5 bases). Germline CDR1 reads MDHEN; CDR2 reads SYDVKM. This CDR3 is built from 15 residues. Trimming pared 6 bases from V and 5 bases from J, leaving 20 bases between.

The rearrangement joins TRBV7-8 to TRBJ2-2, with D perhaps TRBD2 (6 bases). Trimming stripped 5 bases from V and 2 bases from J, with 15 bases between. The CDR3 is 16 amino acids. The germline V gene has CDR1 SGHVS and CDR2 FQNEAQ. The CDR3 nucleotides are TGTGCCAGCAGCCAAATTGGGCGGGGTAACACCGGGGAGCTGTTTTTT. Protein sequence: CASSQIGRGNTGELFF.

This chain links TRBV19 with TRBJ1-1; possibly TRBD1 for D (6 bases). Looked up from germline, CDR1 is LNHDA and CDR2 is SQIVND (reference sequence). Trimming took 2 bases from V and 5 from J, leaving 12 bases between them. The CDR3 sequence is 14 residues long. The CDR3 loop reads CASSIKSGVTEAFF. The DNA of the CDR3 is TGTGCCAGTAGTATAAAGTCAGGGGTAACTGAAGCTTTCTTT.

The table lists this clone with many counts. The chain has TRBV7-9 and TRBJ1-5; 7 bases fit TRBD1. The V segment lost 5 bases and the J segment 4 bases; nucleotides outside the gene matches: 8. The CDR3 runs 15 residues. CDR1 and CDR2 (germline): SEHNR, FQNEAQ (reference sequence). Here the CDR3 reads CASSAAGTENQPQHF. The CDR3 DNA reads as TGTGCCAGCAGCGCCGCCGGGACAGAAAATCAGCCCCAGCATTTT.